The 22 T cell receptor beta chains below all came from one sample that was sequenced in a study of vaccination effects on CD4 cells after COVID-19. Their recognized antigens are unknown. Assay used: immunoSEQ multiplex PCR; TCRdb lists only in-frame clones, some missing. The sample comprises 25,000 to 35,000 clones, around 69% of which are singletons, and just under 15% rests with the top ten. Investigators separated out CD4+ T cells once around nine days of culture had passed. Each participant was administered two doses of either the BNT162b2 or the mRNA-1273 vaccine. Source: CD4+ T cells from PBMCs cultured without peptide, taken after COVID-19 vaccination. The receptor set was obtained from a human donor who received a COVID-19 vaccine.

This clone occurred a few times. The chain combines TRBV24-1 with TRBJ2-5, with D possibly called TRBD1 or TRBD2 (7 bases each). With 6 bases removed from V and 3 bases from J, the gap between germline ends came to 10 bases. This CDR3 region has 13 residues. CDR1 is KGHDR, CDR2 SFDVKD, per germline. CDR3 sequence: CATSQGGKETQYF. CDR3 coding DNA: TGTGCCACCAGTCAGGGGGGGAAAGAGACCCAGTACTTC.

Worth noting for this clone: This specimen includes other DNA sequences encoding the same CDR3. The J gene is TRBJ1-1, the V gene TRBV18, with D possibly TRBD1 on 5 matching bases. CDR1 and CDR2 (germline): KGHSH, LQKENI. V was clipped by 3 bases and J by 1 base, with 9 bases between them. CDR3 length: 14 residues. The CDR3 sequence: CASSPGQGNTEAFF. In nucleotides, the CDR3 is TGTGCCAGCTCACCCGGTCAGGGGAACACTGAAGCTTTCTTT.

This chain joins TRBV11-2 and TRBJ1-2, with a tentative D call TRBD1 (6 bases). Per germline, CDR1 SGHAT and CDR2 FQNNGV. This CDR3 has 17 amino acids. V lost 0 bases and J lost 4, with 18 bases in between. CDR3 residues: CASSLDWGAVPLYGYTF. CDR3 bases: TGTGCCAGCAGCTTAGATTGGGGGGCGGTACCCCTCTATGGCTACACCTTC.

The J gene is TRBJ1-2, the V gene TRBV3-1 (or the pseudogene TRBV3-2), with 7 nucleotides matching TRBD1. CDR1 and CDR2 from the germline V gene are LGHDT and YNNKEL (reference sequence). The length of the CDR3 is 14 residues. V lost 6 bases and J lost 10; bases outside the gene matches: 14. The CDR3 is CASSRHRGTSNYTF. CDR3 bases: TGTGCCAGCAGTCGACACAGGGGCACATCTAACTACACCTTC.

This chain joins TRBV7-2 and TRBJ2-1; 8 bases are shared with TRBD2. The ends lost 5 bases at V and 8 bases at J; junction bases unmatched: 5. The germline CDR1 and CDR2 sequences are SGHTA and FQGNSA. CDR3 length equals 13 residues. For the CDR3, the DNA is TGTGCCAGCAGCCGGGGGGGCCGGGATGAGCAGTTCTTC. It specifies CASSRGGRDEQFF.

The CDR3 loop is CSASGTSRPNEQFF. Written as DNA, the CDR3 is TGCAGTGCAAGTGGGACTTCTAGACCCAATGAGCAGTTCTTC. V is TRBV20-1 and J is TRBJ2-1; TRBD2 is a possible D gene (6 bases). CDR3 length: 14 residues. CDR1 and CDR2 from the germline V gene are DFQATT and SNEGSKA (reference sequence). The V end was cut by 6 bases, the J end by 6 bases, with 18 bases between.

The J gene is TRBJ1-1, the V gene TRBV18; no clear D gene. V lost 2 bases and J lost 1, with 8 bases in between. The CDR3 sequence is 14 residues long. Germline CDR1 is KGHSH and CDR2 is LQKENI. CDR3 region: CASSPSGENTEAFF. As DNA, the CDR3 is TGTGCCAGCTCACCAAGCGGGGAGAACACTGAAGCTTTCTTT.

This clone appeared a few times. This sequence joins TRBV2 and TRBJ2-3; 11 bases are shared with TRBD2. From germline, CDR1 is SNHLY and CDR2 FYNNEI. This CDR3 contains 15 residues. The ends lost 6 bases at V and 2 bases at J; junction bases unmatched: 4. The CDR3 region has the DNA TGTGCCAGCAGCACGGGACTAGCGGACACAGATACGCAGTATTTT. This sequence encodes CASSTGLADTDTQYF.

The J gene is TRBJ2-1, the V gene TRBV11-2; D possibly corresponds to TRBD1 (5 bases). CDR1 is SGHAT and CDR2 is FQNNGV in the germline V gene. The CDR3 extends over 15 amino acids. V was cut by 6 bases and J by 4 bases, with 16 bases left in between. This CDR3 reads CASSSIRGPYNEQFF. The CDR3 region has the DNA TGTGCCAGCAGTTCAATAAGGGGCCCATACAATGAGCAGTTCTTC.

This chain links TRBV3-1 (or the pseudogene TRBV3-2) with TRBJ2-1; the match to TRBD2 covers 8 bases. The junction had 6 bases not matched to a gene; V was cut back by 4 bases and J by 10 bases. The CDR3 has 13 residues. The germline CDR1 and CDR2 sequences are LGHDT and YNNKEL (reference sequence). CDR3 DNA sequence: TGTGCCAGCAGCCTAGCGGGAACGGGGGAGCAGTTCTTC. It codes for CASSLAGTGEQFF.

The chain is built from TRBV29-1 and TRBJ2-4; 8 nucleotides match TRBD2. Germline-derived CDR1 and CDR2 are SQVTM and ANQGSEA. The trim removed 4 bases at V and 2 bases at J, leaving 1 base unmatched. The CDR3 has 13 amino acids. The CDR3, as DNA: TGCAGCGTTGGCGGGAGGACCAAAAACATTCAGTACTTC. Encoded protein: CSVGGRTKNIQYF.

The chain is built from TRBV6-5 and TRBJ1-6; D call uncertain. Germline CDR1 and CDR2: MNHEY and SVGAGI. Trimming took 5 bases from V and 11 from J, leaving 19 bases between them. The CDR3 is 15 amino acids. CDR3 nucleotide sequence: TGTGCCAGCAGTCCCCCGAATGGGTTTAGGCCACCCCTCCACTTT. Encoded protein: CASSPPNGFRPPLHF.

The gene calls are TRBV4-1 and TRBJ2-1, with TRBD2 matching over 7 bases. Per germline, CDR1 MGHRA and CDR2 YSYEKL. CDR3 length equals 16 residues. The junction had 10 bases not matched to a gene; V was cut back by 0 bases and J by 8 bases. CDR3 loop: CASSQDFGGGPDEQFF. Written as DNA, the CDR3 is TGCGCCAGCAGCCAAGATTTCGGGGGAGGGCCTGATGAGCAGTTCTTC.

The gene calls are TRBV4-2 and TRBJ2-2, with 11 positions matching TRBD2. Germline CDR1 LGHNA, CDR2 YNFKEQ. CDR3 length: 16 amino acids. V was clipped by 4 bases and J by 1 base; unmatched bases: 2. CDR3 amino acids: CASSPLAGGNTGELFF. The DNA of the CDR3 is TGTGCCAGCAGCCCCCTAGCGGGGGGGAACACCGGGGAGCTGTTTTTT.

CDR3 DNA sequence: TGTGCCAGCAGTCCTCGGCGGGGGGATATCTACGAGCAGTACTTC. This encodes CASSPRRGDIYEQYF. The chain combines TRBV27 with TRBJ2-7; 8 positions match TRBD2. There are 15 residues in the CDR3. Germline V gives CDR1 MNHEY, CDR2 SMNVEV (reference sequence). Losses at the gene ends were 5 bases for V and 3 bases for J; bases not matched to a gene: 9.

This clone was seen just once. The chain joins TRBV7-9 to TRBJ2-5, with unresolved D. The V and J ends lost 7 bases and 5 bases respectively, with 8 bases between them. The CDR3 loop spans 11 amino acids. Germline loops: CDR1 SEHNR, CDR2 FQNEAQ (reference sequence). The CDR3 protein is CASTPRETQYF. In DNA form, the CDR3 reads TGTGCCAGCACCCCAAGGGAGACCCAGTACTTC.

This clone was recorded a few times. Here the CDR3 reads CASSQGYEQYF. The CDR3 DNA sequence: TGTGCCAGCAGCCAAGGCTACGAGCAGTACTTC. The rearrangement uses TRBV3-1 (or the pseudogene TRBV3-2) and TRBJ2-7; D call uncertain. Germline CDR1 LGHDT, CDR2 YNNKEL (reference sequence). Trimming removed 1 base from V and 3 bases from J, with 1 base in between. The CDR3 consists of 11 residues.

The table lists this clone with a count of one. V and J are TRBV3-1 (or the pseudogene TRBV3-2) and TRBJ1-2; D is ambiguous. This CDR3 spans 14 amino acids. V dropped 4 bases and J dropped 2 bases, with 11 bases sitting between them. Germline V CDR1 and CDR2: LGHDT, YNNKEL (reference sequence). The CDR3 loop reads CASSRGRTNYGYTF. As DNA, the CDR3 is TGTGCCAGCAGCCGTGGGAGAACCAACTATGGCTACACCTTC.

This clone came up a few times. V is TRBV6-1 and J is TRBJ1-2, with a weak D call TRBD1 (6 bases). In germline, CDR1 is MNHNS, CDR2 SASEGT. The V and J ends lost 3 bases and 8 bases respectively, with 10 bases between them. There are 12 residues in the CDR3. The CDR3 is CASSEGAGGYTF. In DNA form, the CDR3 reads TGTGCCAGCAGTGAGGGGGCAGGAGGCTACACCTTC.

The CDR3 sequence is CASSPSLTGKGTEAFF. In DNA form, the CDR3 reads TGTGCCAGCAGCCCCAGCCTGACAGGGAAGGGCACTGAAGCTTTCTTT. The genes are TRBV3-1 (or the pseudogene TRBV3-2) and TRBJ1-1, with 7 positions matching TRBD1. The CDR3 sequence is 16 residues long. Losses at the gene ends were 4 bases for V and 4 bases for J; bases not matched to a gene: 12. CDR1 LGHDT and CDR2 YNNKEL come from the germline V gene (reference sequence).

The genes are TRBV5-1 and TRBJ2-3; D ambiguous. Between the trimmed V and J ends, which lost 9 bases and 0 bases, there was a span of 11 bases. Germline V gene data show CDR1 as SGHRS and CDR2 as YFSETQ. This CDR3 comprises 13 residues. CDR3 nucleotides: TGCGCCACCCGGCCGGGTAGCACAGATACGCAGTATTTT. Amino acids: CATRPGSTDTQYF.

This chain links TRBV6-2 or TRBV6-3 with TRBJ1-5; weak D call: TRBD1 (5 bases). V was clipped by 2 bases and J by 4 bases, with 12 bases between them. There are 15 residues in the CDR3. Germline V gives CDR1 MNHEY, CDR2 SVGEGT. Here the CDR3 DNA reads TGTGCCAGCAGTTACGTCACAGGTCTAAATCAGCCCCAGCATTTT. Translated, it gives CASSYVTGLNQPQHF.